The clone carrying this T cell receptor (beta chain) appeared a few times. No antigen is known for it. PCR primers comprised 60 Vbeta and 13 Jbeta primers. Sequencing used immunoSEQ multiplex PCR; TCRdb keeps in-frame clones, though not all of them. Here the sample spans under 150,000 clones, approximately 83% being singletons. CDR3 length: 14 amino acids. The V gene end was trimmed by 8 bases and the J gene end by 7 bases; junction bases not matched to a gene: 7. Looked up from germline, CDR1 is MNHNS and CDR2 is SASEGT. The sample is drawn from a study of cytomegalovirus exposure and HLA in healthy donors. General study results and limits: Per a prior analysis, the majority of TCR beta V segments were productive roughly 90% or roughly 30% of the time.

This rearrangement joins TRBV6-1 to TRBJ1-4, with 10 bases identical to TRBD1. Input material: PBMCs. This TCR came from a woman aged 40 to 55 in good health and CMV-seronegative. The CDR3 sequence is CASLTGTGVEKLFF. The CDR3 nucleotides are TGTGCCAGCCTAACCGGGACAGGGGTTGAAAAACTGTTTTTT.